Listed below are T cell receptor beta chains from one sample, sequenced in a study of shared clonotypes between healthy human individuals. Generated by immunoSEQ multiplex PCR, the TCRdb table keeps only in-frame clones and is missing some. The data contain over 2 million clones, less than 95% of them singletons. The sequencing sample was made of naive CD4+ T cells from PBMCs. The receptors come from a man between 18 and 35 years old in good health. Some clones in this sample may be carry-over from other donors' samples. Both conserved end residues are part of each CDR3. The order of the fields is clone size, J gene, V gene, D gene, CDR3 DNA, CDR3 protein. A D gene is named only where the DNA matches it firmly. Part of the rows lack a size; the others show once, few, many or a class for expanded clones.

>.|TRBJ2-5|TRBV6-1|.
TGTGCCAGCAGTGCAGGGTTACAAGAGACCCAGTACTTC
CASSAGLQETQYF
>.|TRBJ2-7|TRBV5-5|.
TGTGCCAGCAGCTTGGTCAGGGCCTACGAGCAGTACTTC
CASSLVRAYEQYF
>.|TRBJ2-2|TRBV7-2|.
TGTGCCAGCAGCTTATTGGGGGGCCGGAACACCGGGGAGCTGTTTTTT
CASSLLGGRNTGELFF
>.|TRBJ2-7|TRBV10-2|TRBD2
TGCGCCAGCAGTTTGCGGGGGTACAAGCAGTACTTC
CASSLRGYKQYF
>once|TRBJ2-7|TRBV11-2|.
TGTGCCAGCGGAGCCGGCGGCCGGGGCGCCTACGAGCAGTACTTC
CASGAGGRGAYEQYF
>.|TRBJ1-6|TRBV6-5|TRBD1
TGTGCCAGCAGGAAGGGACAGATTAATTCACCCCTCCACTTT
CASRKGQINSPLHF
>once|TRBJ1-2|TRBV7-2|TRBD1
TGTGCCAGCAGCTTAGCGACCAGGGGGTTATACACCTTC
CASSLATRGLYTF
>.|TRBJ2-3|TRBV14|.
TGTGCCAGCAGCCAAGTGATGGGAAGCACAGATACGCAGTATTTT
CASSQVMGSTDTQYF
>.|TRBJ1-1|TRBV28|.
TGTGCCAGCAGTTTATCCTTTGAAGCTTTCTTT
CASSLSFEAFF
>.|TRBJ1-4|TRBV5-5|.
TGTGCCAGCAGTCCTCCGGGTGCAACTAATGAAAAACTGTTTTTT
CASSPPGATNEKLFF